Below, one T cell receptor (beta chain) is given with its context. J lost 5 bases, V lost 5 bases, and 7 bases had no gene match. Germline V gene data show CDR1 as LNHDA and CDR2 as SQIVND (reference sequence). The CDR3 is 15 amino acids. These data belong to a study of blood T cell repertoires in COVID-19. Repertoires were generated with immunoSEQ multiplex PCR, while TCRdb's copy carries only in-frame clones and drops some. Altogether 350,000 to 450,000 clones are present, 85% being singletons, with the ten largest covering approximately 3.6%. The TCR sequence derives from a woman aged 18-29 years with acute or convalescent COVID-19. The sample consisted of peripheral blood. The chain has TRBV19 and TRBJ2-2; 8 bases are a match to TRBD2. CDR3 in DNA: TGTGCCAGTAGTTCAGCGGGAGAAAGAACCGGGGAGCTGTTTTTT. Residues: CASSSAGERTGELFF.